The entry that follows covers one T cell receptor beta chain sequence. The study drew participants aged about 18 to 90 years from 20 to 30 US areas. The data stem from a study of blood T cell repertoires in COVID-19. Study-wide context: In each case, the material was cDNA or gDNA derived from T cells, B-cell-depleted T cells, or PBMCs.

In the authors' workflow: Reference gene primer amplification yielded estimated nucleated cell counts. Using immunoSEQ multiplex PCR, the repertoire was profiled, and TCRdb retains in-frame clones only, with some absent. That table is the source of V, J and clone size, and D and trimming were worked out from the DNA. Counted here are around 220,000 clones, roughly 84% occurring once; the ten biggest clones make up 6.8%. The receptor's source is a woman in her thirties or forties who had recovered from COVID-19. Material for sequencing was PBMCs or T cells enriched from blood (not recorded which).

The DNA for the CDR3 is TGCGCCAGCAGCTTGGGAAGACAGGGGGACTATGGCTACACCTTC. Translating gives CASSLGRQGDYGYTF. This sequence joins TRBV5-1 and TRBJ1-2, with TRBD1 identical over 9 bases. CDR3 length: 15 residues. Germline V lookup: CDR1 SGHRS, CDR2 YFSETQ. The ends lost 0 bases at V and 3 bases at J; junction bases unmatched: 3.